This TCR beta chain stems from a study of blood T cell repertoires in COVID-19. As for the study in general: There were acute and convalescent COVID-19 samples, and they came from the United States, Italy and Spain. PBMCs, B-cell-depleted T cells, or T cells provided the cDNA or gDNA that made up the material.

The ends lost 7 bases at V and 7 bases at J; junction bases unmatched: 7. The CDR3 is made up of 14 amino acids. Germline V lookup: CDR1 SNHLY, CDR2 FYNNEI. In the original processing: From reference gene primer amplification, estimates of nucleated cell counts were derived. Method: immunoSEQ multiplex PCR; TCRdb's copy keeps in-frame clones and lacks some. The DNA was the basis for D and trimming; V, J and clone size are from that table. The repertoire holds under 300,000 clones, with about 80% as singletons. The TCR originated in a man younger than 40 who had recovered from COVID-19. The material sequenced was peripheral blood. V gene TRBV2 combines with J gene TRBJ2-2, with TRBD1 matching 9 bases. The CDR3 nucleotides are TGTGCCAGCACCCCCGGACAGGGGAACGGGGAGCTGTTTTTT. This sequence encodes CASTPGQGNGELFF.